This T cell receptor beta chain was documented in a study of cytomegalovirus exposure and HLA in healthy donors. Points from the study as a whole: Cytomegalovirus-associated TCR beta chains were listed, numbering 150 to 200. The dataset shows that most TCR sequences were rare, while some public TCRs occurred in many donors.

Trimming took 0 bases from V and 5 from J; bases not matched to a gene: 6. The CDR3 is 15 residues long. The germline gives CDR1 SGHRS, CDR2 YFSETQ. Data came from immunoSEQ multiplex PCR; TCRdb stores just in-frame clones and leaves some out. The sample has 200,000 to 250,000 clones, 70% to 90% seen once. In the case of this clone: Antigen unknown.

The specimen sequenced was PBMCs. The TCR sequence derives from a woman aged 18 to 35 in good health and CMV-seronegative. The chain is built from TRBV5-1 and TRBJ2-7; 9 bases are a match to TRBD2. DNA of the CDR3: TGCGCCAGCAGCTTGGGGTTAGCGGGAGCTAACGAGCAGTACTTC. Its translation is CASSLGLAGANEQYF. Supplemented by reference TRBV5-1 and TRBJ2-7, the full variable domain reads KAGVTQTPRYLIKTRGQQVTLSCSPISGHRSVSWYQQTPGQGLQFLFEYFSETQRNKGNFPGRFSGRQFSNSRSEMNVSTLELGDSALYLCASSLGLAGANEQYFGPGTRLTVT.